Each of the 27 T cell receptor beta chains below was sequenced from the same sample in a study of blood T cell repertoires in COVID-19. This table comes from immunoSEQ multiplex PCR, and its TCRdb copy is limited to in-frame clones, with some not included. The sample consists of 200,000 to 300,000 clones, over 70% of them appearing once. Sequencing was performed on peripheral blood. These receptors came from a woman at least 80 years old with acute or convalescent COVID-19.

This rearrangement joins TRBV2 to TRBJ1-2; weak D call: TRBD1 (5 bases). The CDR3 length is 14 residues. Trimming took off 8 bases at V and 5 bases at J, with 18 bases between the two ends. Germline V CDR1 and CDR2: SNHLY, FYNNEI. The CDR3 reads CASSQEGRGYGYTF. Written as DNA, the CDR3 is TGTGCCAGCTCCCAGGAGGGACGAGGATATGGCTACACCTTC. Together with reference TRBV2 and TRBJ1-2, the CDR3 gives the full variable domain: EPEVTQTPSHQVTQMGQEVILRCVPISNHLYFYWYRQILGQKVEFLVSFYNNEISEKSEIFDDQFSVERPDGSNFTLKIRSTKLEDSAMYFCASSQEGRGYGYTFGSGTRLTVV.

The rearrangement links TRBV19 to TRBJ2-3; perhaps TRBD2 as D (6 bases). The germline V gene has CDR1 LNHDA and CDR2 SQIVND (reference sequence). Trimming removed 8 bases from V and 1 base from J, with 19 bases in between. The CDR3 has 16 amino acids. The DNA for the CDR3 is TGTGCCAGTTCCCCCGGGGGTGGCAGACGCACAGATACGCAGTATTTT. The encoded protein is CASSPGGGRRTDTQYF.

The chain combines TRBV13 with TRBJ1-1, with TRBD1 as a possible D gene (6 bases). Germline CDR1 and CDR2: PRHDT and FYEKMQ (reference sequence). This CDR3 is 15 amino acids long. Trimming stripped 5 bases from V and 4 bases from J, with 17 bases between. In DNA form, the CDR3 reads TGTGCCAGCAGCCACGGCGGGGGCGATATCACTGAAGCTTTCTTT. Translating it yields CASSHGGGDITEAFF. Looking up the rest from reference TRBV13 and TRBJ1-1 gives the full variable domain: AAGVIQSPRHLIKEKRETATLKCYPIPRHDTVYWYQQGPGQDPQFLISFYEKMQSDKGSIPDRFSAQQFSDYHSELNMSSLELGDSALYFCASSHGGGDITEAFFGQGTRLTVV.

The chain uses TRBV5-5 and TRBJ2-1; TRBD2 is a possible D gene (6 bases). CDR1 and CDR2 from the germline V gene are SGHKS and YYEKEE (reference sequence). Trimming took off 1 base at V and 0 bases at J, with 11 bases between the two ends. The CDR3 contains 16 residues. The CDR3: CASSLPRGSSYNEQFF. The CDR3 region has the DNA TGTGCCAGCAGCTTGCCGCGGGGAAGCTCCTACAATGAGCAGTTCTTC.

This chain joins TRBV3-1 (or the pseudogene TRBV3-2) and TRBJ2-7; 7 positions match TRBD2. J was trimmed by 7 bases and V by 8 bases; bases with no gene match: 8. The CDR3 is 12 residues long. The germline gives CDR1 LGHDT, CDR2 YNNKEL (reference sequence). CDR3 protein: CASDAGVGEQYF. The CDR3 DNA follows: TGTGCCAGCGACGCGGGGGTAGGGGAGCAGTACTTC.

Note on this clone: The sample carries other DNA sequences with the same CDR3. V usage is TRBV14 and J usage is TRBJ2-7; 8 bases agree with TRBD1. The length of the CDR3 is 14 residues. Germline trimming cut 4 bases from V and 3 bases from J; bases unmatched to any gene: 5. The V gene's germline CDR1 is SGHDN and CDR2 FVKESK. CDR3 coding DNA: TGTGCCAGCAGCCCGACAGGGGACTTCTACGAGCAGTACTTC. Amino acids: CASSPTGDFYEQYF. The full variable domain, with the rest looked up from reference TRBV14 and TRBJ2-7, is EAGVTQFPSHSVIEKGQTVTLRCDPISGHDNLYWYRRVMGKEIKFLLHFVKESKQDESGMPNNRFLAERTGGTYSTLKVQPAELEDSGVYFCASSPTGDFYEQYFGPGTRLTVT.

The chain carries TRBV25-1 and TRBJ2-1; 10 bases map to TRBD1. CDR3 length: 15 amino acids. Germline lookup yields CDR1 MGHDK and CDR2 SYGVNS. Unmatched junction bases numbered 9, after V lost 5 bases and J lost 8 bases. The CDR3 is CASSQTGGLRDEQFF. CDR3 nucleotides: TGTGCCAGCAGTCAGACAGGGGGCCTTAGGGATGAGCAGTTCTTC.

This sequence joins TRBV7-2 and TRBJ2-7, with 7 bases fitting TRBD1. The CDR3 is made up of 17 amino acids. The ends lost 5 bases at V and 3 bases at J; junction bases unmatched: 16. Germline loops: CDR1 SGHTA, CDR2 FQGNSA. The CDR3 DNA reads as TGTGCCAGCAGCCCCCGTGCTAAGACAGGGAACTTCTACGAGCAGTACTTC. Amino acid sequence: CASSPRAKTGNFYEQYF. The full variable domain, rest sourced from reference TRBV7-2 and TRBJ2-7, is GAGVSQSPSNKVTEKGKDVELRCDPISGHTALYWYRQSLGQGLEFLIYFQGNSAPDKSGLPSDRFSAERTGGSVSTLTIQRTQQEDSAVYLCASSPRAKTGNFYEQYFGPGTRLTVT.

The chain has TRBV15 and TRBJ2-5, with D perhaps TRBD1 (6 bases). Trimming shortened V by 4 bases and J by 4 bases, and 16 bases separated the two germline ends. This CDR3 comprises 15 residues. Germline V gene sequence: CDR1 LNHNV, CDR2 YYDKDF (reference sequence). CDR3 DNA: TGTGCCACCAGCACAAGGGGGACCATTTTAGAGACCCAGTACTTC. Residues: CATSTRGTILETQYF.

V is TRBV19 and J is TRBJ1-2, with 9 bases matching TRBD1. V lost 4 bases, J lost 7 bases, and 4 bases stayed unmatched. Germline V lookup: CDR1 LNHDA, CDR2 SQIVND (reference sequence). This CDR3 is 13 amino acids long. CDR3 nucleotides: TGTGCCAGTAGTACCCGGGACAGGGTTGGCTACACCTTC. This sequence encodes CASSTRDRVGYTF.

The V gene is TRBV5-5, the J gene TRBJ2-7; 7 bases are shared with TRBD1. The V and J ends lost 4 bases and 7 bases, in that order; junction bases with no gene match: 5. The germline V gene has CDR1 SGHKS and CDR2 YYEKEE (reference sequence). The CDR3 contains 12 residues. CDR3: CASSPTGNEQYF. CDR3 in DNA: TGTGCCAGCAGCCCGACAGGGAATGAGCAGTACTTC.

The gene calls are TRBV5-4 and TRBJ1-2; 11 bases line up with TRBD1. The CDR3 is made up of 15 amino acids. The germline gives CDR1 SGHNT, CDR2 YYREEE (reference sequence). Trimming took 2 bases from V and 4 from J; bases not matched to a gene: 4. CDR3 in DNA: TGTGCCAGCAGCTTCCGGGACAGGGGGAGCTATGGCTACACCTTC. Its protein product is CASSFRDRGSYGYTF.

CDR3 nucleotide sequence: TGTGCCAGCAGTGAAGCGGACAGCCTTAGCAATCAGCCCCAGCATTTT. Its translation is CASSEADSLSNQPQHF. The rearrangement links TRBV2 to TRBJ1-5; TRBD1 might be the D (6 bases). The germline gives CDR1 SNHLY, CDR2 FYNNEI. V was clipped by 0 bases and J by 0 bases, with 9 bases between them. There are 16 residues in the CDR3.

J is TRBJ1-1 and V is TRBV6-5; no firm D call. The ends were cut back, 6 bases at V and 6 bases at J, with 17 bases in the middle. This CDR3 spans 14 amino acids. Germline values: CDR1 MNHEY, CDR2 SVGAGI. CDR3 DNA sequence: TGTGCCAGCAGCCTCCAACTCGGGTCCGCTGAAGCTTTCTTT. It yields the protein CASSLQLGSAEAFF.

In DNA, the CDR3 is TGTGCCAGCAGTTTTGGGACACGGGGTGCGTTTGGGAATGAGCAGTTCTTC. The encoded protein is CASSFGTRGAFGNEQFF. This chain connects TRBV28 to TRBJ2-1, with D possibly being TRBD1 (6 bases). Germline V lookup: CDR1 MDHEN, CDR2 SYDVKM. Trimming took 3 bases from V and 7 from J, leaving 22 bases between them. The CDR3 contains 17 residues. Supplemented by reference TRBV28 and TRBJ2-1, the full variable domain reads DVKVTQSSRYLVKRTGEKVFLECVQDMDHENMFWYRQDPGLGLRLIYFSYDVKMKEKGDIPEGYSVSREKKERFSLILESASTNQTSMYLCASSFGTRGAFGNEQFFGPGTRLTVL.

This CDR3 is CASSAELTQTQYF. In DNA, the CDR3 is TGTGCCAGCAGTGCCGAACTGACTCAGACCCAGTACTTC. V is TRBV9 and J is TRBJ2-5; no reliable D call. Germline assignment: CDR1 SGDLS and CDR2 YYNGEE. The CDR3 totals 13 residues. Trimming cost V 5 bases and J 6 bases, with 14 bases left between them.

V and J are TRBV18 and TRBJ1-6; 9 bases map to TRBD1. The V and J ends lost 2 bases and 15 bases, in that order; junction bases with no gene match: 2. The CDR3 contains 12 residues. Germline loops: CDR1 KGHSH, CDR2 LQKENI. The CDR3 region is CASSPGQGRLHF. CDR3 nucleotides: TGTGCCAGCTCACCAGGACAGGGGCGCCTCCACTTT.

The J gene is TRBJ2-3, the V gene TRBV7-2; 7 nucleotides agree with TRBD1. CDR3 length: 15 residues. J lost 1 base, V lost 8 bases, and 9 bases had no gene match. CDR1 and CDR2 (germline): SGHTA, FQGNSA. The CDR3 here is CASVRGQTRTDTQYF. CDR3 nucleotide sequence: TGTGCCAGCGTTCGGGGACAGACCCGCACAGATACGCAGTATTTT.

The gene calls are TRBV7-2 and TRBJ2-3; 11 nucleotides line up with TRBD2. With V trimmed by 3 bases and J by 5 bases, 7 bases remained unmatched. Germline CDR1 SGHTA, CDR2 FQGNSA. The CDR3 spans 16 residues. The CDR3 region is CASSFPLAGGVDTQYF. The CDR3 bases are TGTGCCAGCAGCTTCCCCCTAGCGGGAGGAGTAGATACGCAGTATTTT.

The chain is built from TRBV11-3 and TRBJ1-6; no definite D call. This CDR3 region has 13 residues. CDR1 and CDR2 from the germline V gene are SGHNT and YENEEA. The V end was cut by 1 base, the J end by 10 bases, with 8 bases between. In DNA form, the CDR3 reads TGTGCCAGCAGCTTAGCGTATGGCTCACCCCTCCACTTT. Translated, it gives CASSLAYGSPLHF. The variable domain in full, completed from reference TRBV11-3 and TRBJ1-6, reads EAGVVQSPRYKIIEKKQPVAFWCNPISGHNTLYWYLQNLGQGPELLIRYENEEAVDDSQLPKDRFSAERLKGVDSTLKIQPAELGDSAVYLCASSLAYGSPLHFGNGTRLTVT.

The rearrangement joins TRBV7-3 to TRBJ2-3, with 8 bases aligning to TRBD2. Germline V gives CDR1 SGHTA, CDR2 FQGTGA. The CDR3 contains 15 residues. The junction had 8 bases not matched to a gene; V was cut back by 5 bases and J by 4 bases. CDR3 protein: CASSPGGARPDTQYF. CDR3 DNA: TGTGCCAGCAGCCCCGGGGGGGCCAGGCCAGATACGCAGTATTTT.

The V call is TRBV6-2 or TRBV6-3, the J call TRBJ2-3; the match to TRBD2 covers 9 bases. The CDR3 runs to 17 residues. The germline gives CDR1 MNHEY, CDR2 SVGEGT. Losses at the gene ends were 0 bases for V and 5 bases for J; bases not matched to a gene: 9. CDR3 DNA: TGTGCCAGCAGTTACTCGATTTGGCGGGGGGGGCAAGATACGCAGTATTTT. Its protein is CASSYSIWRGGQDTQYF.

This clone showed up just a few times. The V gene is TRBV6-5, the J gene TRBJ1-1; 7 nucleotides match TRBD1. Per germline, CDR1 MNHEY and CDR2 SVGAGI. The trim removed 6 bases at V and 7 bases at J, leaving 8 bases unmatched. The CDR3 runs 13 residues. CDR3 nucleotide sequence: TGTGCCAGCAGCCTGGACAGGCGTTATGAAGCTTTCTTT. Translated: CASSLDRRYEAFF.

This clone was counted only a few times. CDR3 coding DNA: TGTGCCAGCAGACTCGGACAGGGCTCTGGAAACACCATATATTTT. Translated, it gives CASRLGQGSGNTIYF. The chain couples TRBV6-6 to TRBJ1-3, with 8 nucleotides matching TRBD1. CDR3 size: 15 residues. Trimming cost V 6 bases and J 0 bases; bases outside gene matches: 4. CDR1 is MNHNY and CDR2 is SVGAGI in the germline V gene (reference sequence).

This chain's CDR3 is CASSYSTGSSSYNEQFF. As DNA, the CDR3 is TGTGCCAGCAGTTACAGCACAGGGTCGAGCTCCTACAATGAGCAGTTCTTC. This sequence joins TRBV6-2 or TRBV6-3 and TRBJ2-1; a possible D gene is TRBD1 (6 bases). Germline CDR1 reads MNHEY; CDR2 reads SVGEGT. This CDR3 has 17 residues. Trimming stripped 2 bases from V and 0 bases from J, with 14 bases between.

This sequence joins TRBV19 and TRBJ2-1, with 7 bases aligning to TRBD2. The germline V gene has CDR1 LNHDA and CDR2 SQIVND (reference sequence). Losses at the gene ends were 7 bases for V and 4 bases for J; bases not matched to a gene: 4. The CDR3 sequence is 13 residues long. The CDR3 sequence is CASNPAGYNEQFF. The CDR3 coding sequence is TGTGCCAGTAATCCAGCGGGATACAATGAGCAGTTCTTC.

This chain uses TRBV5-4 with TRBJ2-7, with D tentatively TRBD2 (6 bases). The V and J ends lost 0 bases and 4 bases respectively, with 17 bases between them. The CDR3 spans 16 residues. In germline, CDR1 is SGHNT, CDR2 YYREEE (reference sequence). The CDR3 sequence is CASSLGAGSLSYEQYF. In DNA, the CDR3 is TGTGCCAGCAGCTTGGGTGCCGGGAGCTTGAGTTACGAGCAGTACTTC.